This T cell receptor (beta chain) was captured in a study of tissue T cells after allogeneic stem cell transplantation. Across the whole study: Pathologist H&E review favored samples with visible lymphocytes for sequencing among multiple samples. General study points: TCR repertoires tracked anatomic similarity, regardless of disease or transplant status.

Method: immunoSEQ multiplex PCR; TCRdb's copy keeps in-frame clones and lacks some. The data show tens of thousands of clones, 73% seen once. Median post-mortem interval was around 8.9 hours for GI, liver, skin and lymphoid tissues. As concerns this clone: Its antigen is unknown.

Deletions cut 4 bases from V and 0 bases from J, with 16 bases between. Germline loops: CDR1 SGHTA, CDR2 FQGNSA. The length of the CDR3 is 17 residues. Sequences were derived from tissue from the ileum, sampled at autopsy. This sequence originates from a female donor of 60 years or more with lung cancer. J is TRBJ2-4 and V is TRBV7-2; D possibly corresponds to TRBD2 (6 bases). CDR3 sequence reads: CASSSSAGRIAKNIQYF. In nucleotides, the CDR3 is TGTGCCAGCAGCTCCTCTGCGGGAAGAATAGCCAAAAACATTCAGTACTTC.